Included here is one T cell receptor beta chain sequence, with context. This sample is drawn from a study of CD8 T cells in Susac syndrome. RNA amounts of 0.5 to 1 ug underwent reverse transcription with random hexamers. An immunoSEQ multiplex PCR generated amplified TCR beta CDR3 products spanning 54 Vbeta and 13 Jbeta. TCRdb ran MiXCR on the immunoSEQ multiplex PCR reads and lists one entry per CDR3 protein. Of more than 200,000 distinct CDR3 sequences in the sample, 93% are singletons; the top ten hold 0.06% to 0.08%. Sequencing was done on a sample of CD4+ T cells from PBMCs. This receptor was identified in a human donor with multiple sclerosis.

CDR3 DNA sequence: TGTGCCAGCAGTCGTTGGACAAGGGTGGAGACCCAGTACTTC. This gives the protein CASSRWTRVETQYF. V usage is TRBV11-2 and J usage is TRBJ2-5, with TRBD1 as a possible D gene (5 bases). Germline-derived CDR1 and CDR2 are SGHAT and FQNNGV. The V end was cut by 6 bases, the J end by 5 bases, with 16 bases between. The CDR3 spans 14 residues. The variable domain in full, completed from reference TRBV11-2 and TRBJ2-5, reads EAGVAQSPRYKIIEKRQSVAFWCNPISGHATLYWYQQILGQGPKLLIQFQNNGVVDDSQLPKDRFSAERLKGVDSTLKIQPAKLEDSAVYLCASSRWTRVETQYFGPGTRLLVL.